This paragraph reports one T cell receptor (beta chain). The antigen is not known. The entry originates in a study of monozygotic twins with inflammatory bowel disease. Study findings and constraints: Discordant twins had repertoire similarity that did not differ from that of concordant twins, possibly from limited power.

The input for each TCR library was 3500 ng of total RNA. Eight cDNA synthesis reactions were run for every sample. TCRdb reprocessed the 5' RACE reads, keeping one entry per CDR3 protein, no DNA. The specimen's table records roughly 150,000 distinct CDR3 sequences. CDR1 and CDR2 from the germline V gene are KGHSH and LQKENI. The CDR3 is 13 amino acids. The rearrangement uses TRBV18 and TRBJ1-1. Sequenced sample: blood. The TCR sequence derives from a human donor with ulcerative colitis or Crohn's disease, or a healthy co-twin of an affected twin (not recorded which). The CDR3 sequence: CASSPRRVSEAFF.